The 9 T cell receptor beta chains listed next were all sequenced from one sample in a study of OX40 agonist ivuxolimab in advanced cancers. Receptor amplification or capture employed the immunoSEQ multiplex PCR assay. TCRdb obtained this table from immuneACCESS and retained in-frame rearrangements with V and J assigned. These tables miss some clones; where compared with another copy, unresolved V genes account for less than half of the shortfall, and the remainder is unexplained. The sample records about 79,000 clones, 88% of which are singletons. The top ten clonotypes cover 4.1% of the sample. The sample in question was CD4+ or CD8+ T cells sorted from blood, obtained in a trial of the OX40 agonist ivuxolimab. Receptors originate from an adult with an advanced solid tumor such as melanoma, head and neck, liver or kidney cancer.

The chain employs TRBV28 and TRBJ1-1; 8 bases line up with TRBD1. The CDR3 consists of 13 residues. Germline CDR1 is MDHEN and CDR2 is SYDVKM. Losses at the gene ends were 4 bases for V and 11 bases for J; bases not matched to a gene: 9. For the CDR3, the DNA is TGTGCCAGCAGTTCCGGACAGGGTGGACCGGCTTTCTTT. Protein: CASSSGQGGPAFF.

This clone is a singleton in its sample. The chain couples TRBV6-5 to TRBJ2-2; 7 nucleotides match TRBD1. The CDR3 loop spans 15 amino acids. The V gene's germline CDR1 is MNHEY and CDR2 SVGAGI. The V segment lost 6 bases and the J segment 6 bases; nucleotides outside the gene matches: 10. This chain's CDR3 is CASRPDRVGAGELFF. CDR3 DNA: TGTGCCAGCAGACCAGACAGGGTTGGCGCCGGGGAGCTGTTTTTT.

This clone showed up just once. The V gene is TRBV4-2, the J gene TRBJ2-3; D perhaps matches TRBD2 (5 bases). Trimming took 0 bases from V and 3 from J, leaving 10 bases between them. CDR3 length: 15 amino acids. In germline, CDR1 is LGHNA, CDR2 YNFKEQ. CDR3 protein: CASSQDYEGTDTQYF. The CDR3 DNA is TGTGCCAGCAGCCAAGATTATGAGGGTACAGATACGCAGTATTTT.

This chain connects TRBV11-2 to TRBJ1-2; D is unclear. CDR1 SGHAT and CDR2 FQNNGV come from the germline V gene. Trimming cost V 5 bases and J 1 base, with 17 bases left between them. The CDR3 extends over 16 amino acids. CDR3 nucleotide sequence: TGTGCCAGCAGCCAAGCAGATGACCGACTTAACTATGGCTACACCTTC. This translates into CASSQADDRLNYGYTF.

The chain is built from TRBV5-8 and TRBJ2-7, with a possible D match to TRBD1 (5 bases). Germline V gene data show CDR1 as SGHTS and CDR2 as YDEGEE. V gave up 3 bases and J gave up 3 bases, with 13 bases separating them. The CDR3 extends over 14 amino acids. CDR3 coding DNA: TGTGCCAGCAGCTCCCAGGGTCTAAGCTACGAGCAGTACTTC. As protein: CASSSQGLSYEQYF.

V is TRBV6-1 and J is TRBJ1-3; 7 bases match TRBD1. V trimming: 2 bases; J trimming: 4 bases; junction bases outside the gene matches: 14. The CDR3 loop spans 18 amino acids. Germline V gives CDR1 MNHNS, CDR2 SASEGT. The CDR3 nucleotides read TGTGCCAGCAGTGAAACGGTCTTTGGGCAGGGGGGCGGAAACACCATATATTTT. Protein product: CASSETVFGQGGGNTIYF.

This chain uses TRBV11-3 with TRBJ2-7, with no clear D. Germline CDR1 is SGHNT and CDR2 is YENEEA. Trimming left V 5 bases short and J 2 bases short, with 13 bases between. The CDR3 length is 14 residues. The CDR3 DNA reads TGTGCCAGCAGCCAGAGGCAGTTCCCCTACGAGCAGTACTTC. It codes for CASSQRQFPYEQYF.

The CDR3 region is CASSLSAGRMFF. Here the CDR3 DNA reads TGTGCCAGCAGTTTGTCGGCAGGGAGGATGTTTTTT. J is TRBJ1-4 and V is TRBV28, with a weak D call TRBD1 (5 bases). This CDR3 contains 12 residues. Germline CDR1 reads MDHEN; CDR2 reads SYDVKM. With 3 bases removed from V and 15 bases from J, the gap between germline ends came to 14 bases.

The chain has TRBV28 and TRBJ2-7; D is perhaps TRBD2 (6 bases). The CDR3 is 15 residues long. Per germline, CDR1 MDHEN and CDR2 SYDVKM. V dropped 6 bases and J dropped 4 bases, with 19 bases sitting between them. The CDR3 region is CASSHATAGHYEQYF. CDR3 nucleotides: TGTGCCAGCAGCCATGCCACGGCGGGGCATTACGAGCAGTACTTC.